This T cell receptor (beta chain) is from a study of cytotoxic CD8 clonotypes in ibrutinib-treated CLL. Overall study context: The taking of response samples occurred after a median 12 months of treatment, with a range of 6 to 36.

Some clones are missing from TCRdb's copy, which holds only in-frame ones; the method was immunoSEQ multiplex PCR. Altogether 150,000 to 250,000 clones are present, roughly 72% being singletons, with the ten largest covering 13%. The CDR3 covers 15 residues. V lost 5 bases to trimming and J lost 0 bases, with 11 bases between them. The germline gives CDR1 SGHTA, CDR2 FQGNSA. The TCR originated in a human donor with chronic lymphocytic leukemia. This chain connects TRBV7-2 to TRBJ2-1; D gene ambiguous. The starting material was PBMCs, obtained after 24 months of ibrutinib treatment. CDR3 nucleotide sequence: TGTGCCAGCAGCCGGGTGGCGGACTCCTACAATGAGCAGTTCTTC. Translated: CASSRVADSYNEQFF. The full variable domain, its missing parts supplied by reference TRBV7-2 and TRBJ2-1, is GAGVSQSPSNKVTEKGKDVELRCDPISGHTALYWYRQSLGQGLEFLIYFQGNSAPDKSGLPSDRFSAERTGGSVSTLTIQRTQQEDSAVYLCASSRVADSYNEQFFGPGTRLTVL.